The present entry profiles one TCR beta chain with its context. This record comes from a study of blood T cell repertoires in COVID-19. Study at large: There were acute and convalescent COVID-19 samples, and they came from the United States, Italy and Spain. T cells, B-cell-depleted T cells, or PBMCs provided the cDNA or gDNA that served as material.

Methods used by the authors: Cell counts per sample came from amplifying reference gene primers. TCRdb's table, derived via immunoSEQ multiplex PCR, lists solely in-frame clones and lacks some. That table supplies the V and J calls and clone size; D and trimming were determined from the DNA. Of under 130,000 clones listed, roughly 88% are singletons. The sequence was obtained from a human donor in a cohort sampled during active COVID-19. Sequencing was performed on peripheral blood.

The CDR3 coding sequence is TGCAGCGTTGTCCAAACAGGAGCCAAAAACATTCAGTACTTC. Its protein is CSVVQTGAKNIQYF. The rearrangement uses TRBV29-1 and TRBJ2-4; a weak D match, TRBD1 (5 bases). Germline CDR1 SQVTM, CDR2 ANQGSEA. The CDR3 runs 14 residues. V lost 4 bases and J lost 0, with 10 bases in between.